This is a list of T cell receptor beta chains from one sample in a study of CD8+ T cells in alopecia areata. Measured with immunoSEQ multiplex PCR; TCRdb has only the in-frame clones, and not every one. The repertoire holds approximately 140,000 clones, with roughly 82% as singletons. The material was CD8+ T cells sorted from blood, obtained at week 4, from a patient treated with tofacitinib. All receptors come from a human donor with alopecia areata. Each CDR3 is given with its conserved first and last residue. A D gene is named only where the DNA matches it firmly. The size of a clone is reported for some rows only, either as once, few or many, or as a class for expanded clones.

>.|TRBJ2-7|TRBV6-1|.
TGTGCCAGCAGTGACTTCTACTCCTACGAGCAGTACTTC
CASSDFYSYEQYF
>.|TRBJ1-5|TRBV6-1|.
TGTGCCAGCAGTCCCGGACACCTCAATCAGCCCCAGCATTTT
CASSPGHLNQPQHF
>.|TRBJ2-4|TRBV13|.
TGTGCCAGCAGCTTAGGTTGGGGGCGCGGAAACATTCAGTACTTC
CASSLGWGRGNIQYF
>few|TRBJ2-1|TRBV12-5|.
TGTGCTAGTGGACTCACCGGGACCGCGTGGTCCTACAATGAGCAGTTCTTC
CASGLTGTAWSYNEQFF
>.|TRBJ1-1|TRBV20-1|.
TGCAGTGCTCGAATTAACACTGAAGCTTTCTTT
CSARINTEAFF
>.|TRBJ2-2|TRBV9|.
TGTGCCAGCAGCGTAGAGGTCAGGGCTACGGCGAACACCGGGGAGCTGTTTTTT
CASSVEVRATANTGELFF
>.|TRBJ2-7|TRBV4-2|.
TGTGCCAGCAGCCAAGAAGGGCAGGGGATCTACGAGCAGTACTTC
CASSQEGQGIYEQYF
>.|TRBJ1-1|TRBV4-1|.
TGCGCCAGCAGAGAAAACACTGAAGCTTTCTTT
CASRENTEAFF
>.|TRBJ2-4|TRBV5-5|.
TGTGCCAGCAGCTTGGGGCAGGGGGAGGACATTCAGTACTTC
CASSLGQGEDIQYF
>.|TRBJ2-5|TRBV7-9|TRBD1
TGTGCCAGCAGCTTAGGACAGGGTCTGGAAGAGACCCAGTACTTC
CASSLGQGLEETQYF
>.|TRBJ2-3|TRBV7-2|TRBD2
TGTGCCAGCAGCCCGCTAGCGGGGGGTTACACAGATACGCAGTATTTT
CASSPLAGGYTDTQYF
>.|TRBJ1-2|TRBV6-5|.
TGTGCCAGCAGTTATTTGGACACCAGATATGGCTACACCTTC
CASSYLDTRYGYTF
>few|TRBJ2-7|TRBV5-6|.
TGTGCCAGCAGCTTGGCGGACCCCACCCCCTACGAGCAGTACTTC
CASSLADPTPYEQYF
>.|TRBJ2-7|TRBV7-2|.
TGTGCCAGCAGCTTAGGGGATTACGAGCAGTACTTC
CASSLGDYEQYF
>.|TRBJ2-4|TRBV21-1|.
TGTGCCAGCAGCGCCGCCCCTCCGGGGACAGCCAAAAACATTCAGTACTTC
CASSAAPPGTAKNIQYF
>.|TRBJ2-1|TRBV4-1|.
TGCGCCAGCAGCCAAACAGGGAACGAGCAGTTCTTC
CASSQTGNEQFF
>.|TRBJ2-4|TRBV27|TRBD1
TGTGCCAGCAGTTTATTCGGGACAGGCTACAAAAACATTCAGTACTTC
CASSLFGTGYKNIQYF
>.|TRBJ2-2|TRBV9|.
TGTGCCAGCAGCGCTGAGAACACCGGGGAGCTGTTTTTT
CASSAENTGELFF
>few|TRBJ1-1|TRBV7-8|TRBD1
TGTGCCAGCAGCTTGGGGACAGTTGGTATTGAAGCTTTCTTT
CASSLGTVGIEAFF
>few|TRBJ2-3|TRBV30|.
TGTGCCTGGAGTGTCCGGCTGGATACGCAGTATTTT
CAWSVRLDTQYF
>.|TRBJ2-7|TRBV7-9|.
TGTGCCAGCAGCTTTGAGGGGAACGAGCAGTACTTC
CASSFEGNEQYF
>.|TRBJ2-7|TRBV19|.
TGTGCCAGTAGTATCGGCAGGGGCAACTACGAGCAGTACTTC
CASSIGRGNYEQYF
>.|TRBJ2-7|TRBV27|.
TGTGCCAGCTCCCAGGCGTCGGGATCTAACGAGCAGTACTTC
CASSQASGSNEQYF
>.|TRBJ2-1|TRBV15|TRBD1
TGTGCCACCAGCAGAGAAGCGACAGGGGGATATGAGCAGTTCTTC
CATSREATGGYEQFF
>.|TRBJ2-1|TRBV5-1|.
TGCGCCAGCAGCTTGGACACTGAGCAGTTCTTC
CASSLDTEQFF
>.|TRBJ2-7|TRBV5-1|TRBD2
TGCGCCAGCAGTGGGGAGGGATCCTACGAGCAGTACTTC
CASSGEGSYEQYF
>.|TRBJ2-1|TRBV29-1|.
TGCAGCGTTGAAGAAGGAACCTACAATGAGCAGTTCTTC
CSVEEGTYNEQFF
>.|TRBJ2-5|TRBV10-3|TRBD1
TGTGCCATCAGCGCGACAGGGTTCGTTGGGGAGACCCAGTACTTC
CAISATGFVGETQYF
>.|TRBJ2-1|TRBV19|TRBD2
TGTGCCAGTAGTATAGATCCCGCCGGGAGGGAGCAGTTCTTC
CASSIDPAGREQFF
>few|TRBJ2-2|TRBV19|.
TGTGCCAGTAATCCAGGGTTGAGCTCCGGGGAGCTGTTTTTT
CASNPGLSSGELFF
>.|TRBJ2-6|TRBV7-9|.
TGTGCCAGCAGCTTAGCGCGAGGGTCTGGGGCCAACGTCCTGACTTTC
CASSLARGSGANVLTF
>.|TRBJ1-3|TRBV9|.
TGTGCCAGCAGCGTAGATTCGGTTGGAAACACCATATATTTT
CASSVDSVGNTIYF
>.|TRBJ2-1|TRBV29-1|TRBD2
TGCAGCGTCCTGGGGGGGGTCTACAATGAGCAGTTCTTC
CSVLGGVYNEQFF
>.|TRBJ2-3|TRBV7-9|.
TGTGCCAGCAGCTCCCCAGATACGCAGTATTTT
CASSSPDTQYF
>.|TRBJ1-2|TRBV4-1|TRBD1
TGCGCCAGCAGCCAAGTACAGGGGGGGAACTATGGCTACACCTTC
CASSQVQGGNYGYTF
>.|TRBJ2-1|TRBV29-1|.
TGCAGCGTTGAAGACAGGGATTCCTACAATGAGCAGTTCTTC
CSVEDRDSYNEQFF
>.|TRBJ2-1|TRBV11-2|.
TGTGCCAGCAGCTTAGTCCCGAACGGGGGCCCCTACAATGAGCAGTTCTTC
CASSLVPNGGPYNEQFF
>.|TRBJ1-4|TRBV7-9|.
TGTGCCAGCAGCATTCCTACTCAGGTTGCCTATTCAACTAATGAAAAACTGTTTTTT
CASSIPTQVAYSTNEKLFF
>.|TRBJ2-6|TRBV6-5|.
TGTGCCAGCAGCCCAAGCTCTGGGGCCAACGTCCTGACTTTC
CASSPSSGANVLTF
>few|TRBJ2-7|TRBV7-2|TRBD1
TGTGCCAGCAGCCTGGAGGGGACAGGCAGTTTCTCCTACGAGCAGTACTTC
CASSLEGTGSFSYEQYF
>.|TRBJ2-3|TRBV4-3|.
TGCGCCAGCAGCCAAGACGGGACCACCACAGATACGCAGTATTTT
CASSQDGTTTDTQYF
>.|TRBJ2-3|TRBV7-2|TRBD2
TGTGCCAGCAGCTTGGGGACTAGCGGGGGCACAGATACGCAGTATTTT
CASSLGTSGGTDTQYF
>.|TRBJ2-3|TRBV11-3|.
TGTGCCAGCAGCTTAGGGGACGCCCCTGCAGATACGCAGTATTTT
CASSLGDAPADTQYF
>.|TRBJ2-3|TRBV29-1|.
TGCAGCGTTGAAGATCGGACCCCAAAGGTCGCAGATACGCAGTATTTT
CSVEDRTPKVADTQYF
>few|TRBJ2-1|TRBV29-1|TRBD2
TGCAGCGTTGAAGGCCTAGCGGGGGCCAATGAGCAGTTCTTC
CSVEGLAGANEQFF
>.|TRBJ1-1|TRBV30|.
TGTGCCTGGAGTCCTCTGAACACTGAAGCTTTCTTT
CAWSPLNTEAFF
>.|TRBJ1-5|TRBV6-5|TRBD1
TGTGCCAGCAGTTCGACAGGGGCGGACAATCAGCCCCAGCATTTT
CASSSTGADNQPQHF
>.|TRBJ2-3|TRBV5-1|TRBD2
TGCGCCAGCAGCCGTCCGGGACTAGCGGGGGGGCCAGATACGCAGTATTTT
CASSRPGLAGGPDTQYF
>.|TRBJ2-7|TRBV15|TRBD1
TGTGCCACCAGCAGGGGCCCGGGACAGTACGAGCAGTACTTC
CATSRGPGQYEQYF
>.|TRBJ2-1|TRBV7-9|TRBD2
TGTGCCAGCAGCTCGGGACTAGAGCAGTTCTTC
CASSSGLEQFF